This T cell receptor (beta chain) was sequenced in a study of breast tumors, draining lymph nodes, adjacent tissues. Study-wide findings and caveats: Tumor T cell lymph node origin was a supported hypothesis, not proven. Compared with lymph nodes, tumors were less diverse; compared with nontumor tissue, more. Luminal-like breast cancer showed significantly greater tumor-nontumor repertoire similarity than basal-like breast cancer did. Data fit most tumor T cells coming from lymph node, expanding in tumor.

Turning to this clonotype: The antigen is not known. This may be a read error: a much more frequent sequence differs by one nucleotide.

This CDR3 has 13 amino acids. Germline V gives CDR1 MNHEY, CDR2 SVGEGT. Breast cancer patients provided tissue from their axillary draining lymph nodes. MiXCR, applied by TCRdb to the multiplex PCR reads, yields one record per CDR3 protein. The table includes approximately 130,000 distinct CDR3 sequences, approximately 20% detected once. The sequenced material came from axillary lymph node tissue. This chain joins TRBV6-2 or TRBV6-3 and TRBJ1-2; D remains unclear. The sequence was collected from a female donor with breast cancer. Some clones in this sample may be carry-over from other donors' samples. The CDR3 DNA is TGTGCCAGCAGTTATGTGTCAGTCATGGGCTACGCCTTC. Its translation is CASSYVSVMGYAF.